These 8 T cell receptor beta chains came from one sample sequenced in a study of human T cells and chemical hapten exposure. TCRdb itself ran the RACE reads through MiXCR, one entry per CDR3 protein. The sample lists 250,000 or so distinct CDR3 sequences; around 7% were seen once. As for time point: pre-sensitization, week 0. Regarding treatment: therapeutic diphenylcyclopropenone sensitization with weekly scalp DPC. Sequences were derived from whole blood, sampled in connection with sensitization to the hapten diphenylcyclopropenone (DPC). The receptors were sampled from a man in his late teens or twenties with alopecia areata. Some clones in this sample may be carry-over from other donors' samples.

A note on this clonotype: Its ends do not fully match the called genes, so a read error is possible. This chain links TRBV18 with TRBJ2-7; 9 nucleotides align to TRBD1. Germline CDR1 reads KGHSH; CDR2 reads LQKENI. This CDR3 has 12 residues. CDR3 DNA: TGTGCCAGCTCACTAGAACCGGGACAGGGAACCTTC. Its translation: CASSLEPGQGTF.

This clonotype was observed a handful of times. This chain links TRBV10-3 with TRBJ2-1; tentative D call: TRBD1 (6 bases). V lost 3 bases to trimming and J lost 0 bases, with 9 bases between them. The length of the CDR3 is 15 residues. Looked up from germline, CDR1 is ENHRY and CDR2 is SYGVKD. CDR3 nucleotide sequence: TGTGCCATCAGTGACAGAGGGGGCTCCTACAATGAGCAGTTCTTC. Translating it yields CAISDRGGSYNEQFF.

This clonotype was observed a handful of times. The CDR3 sequence: CASSQGAGGPEILYV. The CDR3 bases are TGCGCCAGCAGCCAAGGTGCGGGGGGTCCGGAGATCTTGTACGTC. The chain employs TRBV4-1 and TRBJ2-7, with 8 bases matching TRBD2. Per germline, CDR1 MGHRA and CDR2 YSYEKL. CDR3 length equals 15 residues. J gave up 12 bases and V 1 base, and 14 bases lay outside the gene matches.

This clonotype came up a few times. The chain carries TRBV7-2 and TRBJ2-3; 8 bases match TRBD2. The V gene's germline CDR1 is SGHTA and CDR2 FQGNSA. With 1 base clipped from V and 2 bases from J, the junction kept 11 bases outside the gene matches. The CDR3 totals 18 residues. CDR3 bases: TGTGCCAGCAGCTTAGTCGGGATAGCGGGGAGGAACACAGATACGCAGTATTTT. Its protein is CASSLVGIAGRNTDTQYF.

A few counts support this clonotype. CDR3 coding DNA: TGTGCCAGCAGAAAATACACCGGGGAGCTGTTTTTT. Residues: CASRKYTGELFF. The chain has TRBV7-2 and TRBJ2-2; no reliable D call. Germline-derived CDR1 and CDR2 are SGHTA and FQGNSA. V lost 6 bases and J lost 3, with 5 bases in between. The CDR3 runs to 12 residues.

This clonotype came up a few times. This chain connects TRBV3-1 to TRBJ2-5; possible D gene TRBD1, 5 bases. This CDR3 spans 17 amino acids. V lost 0 bases and J lost 1, with 15 bases in between. The germline gives CDR1 LGHDT, CDR2 YNNKEL (reference sequence). In DNA, the CDR3 is TGTGCCAGCAGCCAAGATTGGGGCCAGAACCTCCAAGAGACCCAGTACTTC. Amino acids: CASSQDWGQNLQETQYF.

This clonotype was seen a few times. V is TRBV18 and J is TRBJ1-2; tentative D call: TRBD1 (6 bases). CDR1 is KGHSH and CDR2 is LQKENI in the germline V gene. V was pared by 3 bases and J by 1 base, with 24 bases between. There are 19 residues in the CDR3. The CDR3: CASSPNLQGLSSINYGYTF. CDR3 coding DNA: TGTGCCAGCTCACCCAACTTACAGGGCCTCTCTAGCATTAACTATGGCTACACCTTC.

V gene TRBV24-1 combines with J gene TRBJ1-2; no reliable D call. The CDR3 is 13 residues long. From germline, CDR1 is KGHDR and CDR2 SFDVKD. The V end was cut by 4 bases, the J end by 3 bases, with 8 bases between. CDR3 sequence: CATSEAGDYGYTF. CDR3 DNA sequence: TGTGCCACCAGTGAGGCAGGTGACTATGGCTACACCTTC.